The TCR beta chain described here comes from a study of blood T cells in healthy people across ages. Study-level findings and limits: CMV status of donors was not determined, possibly confounding expanded clonotype changes. The study regarded diversity estimates from one million T cells as underestimates.

A J-beta primer mix and a sample-barcoded 5' primer were used in a second PCR of about 7 to 12 cycles. Each cDNA molecule carried a tag from a template-switch adaptor that contained 12 random nucleotides. In TCRdb, the 5' RACE reads were re-called with MiXCR into one record per CDR3 protein. The table has about 1.8 million distinct CDR3 sequences, just under 50% seen once. V was cut by 1 base and J by 4 bases, with 10 bases left in between. Germline V gene sequence: CDR1 MGHRA, CDR2 YSYEKL. This CDR3 region has 14 residues. In this sample, this clonotype turned up a few times. The target antigen is unknown. For every donor, a draw yielded ten milliliters of peripheral blood.

The sequence came from a woman in her forties in good health. The rearrangement uses TRBV4-1 and TRBJ1-2, with D perhaps matching TRBD1 (5 bases). The source material was blood. CDR3 sequence: CASSQGGRIYGYTF. The DNA of the CDR3 is TGCGCCAGCAGCCAAGGGGGCAGAATCTATGGCTACACCTTC.